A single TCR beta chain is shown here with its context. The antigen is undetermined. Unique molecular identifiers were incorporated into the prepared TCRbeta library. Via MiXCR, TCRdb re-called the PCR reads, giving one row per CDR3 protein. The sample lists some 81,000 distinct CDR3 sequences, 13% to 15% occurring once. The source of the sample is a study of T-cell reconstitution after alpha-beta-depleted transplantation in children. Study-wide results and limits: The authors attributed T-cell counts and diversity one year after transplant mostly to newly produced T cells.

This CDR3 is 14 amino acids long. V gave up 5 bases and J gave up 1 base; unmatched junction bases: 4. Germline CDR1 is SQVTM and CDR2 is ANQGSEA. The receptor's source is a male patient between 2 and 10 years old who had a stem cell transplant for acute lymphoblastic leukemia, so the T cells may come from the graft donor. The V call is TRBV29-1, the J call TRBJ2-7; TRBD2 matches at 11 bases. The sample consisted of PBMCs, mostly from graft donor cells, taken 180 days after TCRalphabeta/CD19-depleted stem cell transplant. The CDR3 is CSVPGTSGSYEQYF. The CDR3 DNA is TGCAGCGTTCCCGGGACTAGCGGTTCCTACGAGCAGTACTTC.